The 10 T cell receptor beta chains below come from one sample, sequenced in a study of T cell responses to AZD1222 COVID-19 vaccine. Clones were read by immunoSEQ multiplex PCR, and TCRdb kept only the in-frame ones, dropping some. Among some 120,000 clones listed, roughly four fifths were seen once. The input for sequencing was peripheral blood, taken on day 0 of AZD1222 vaccination. The receptors were sampled from an adult in good health.

This clone was seen only a few times. The chain couples TRBV6-5 to TRBJ1-1, with TRBD1 identical over 9 bases. The CDR3 length is 12 residues. V lost 11 bases, J lost 5 bases, and 6 bases stayed unmatched. From germline, CDR1 is MNHEY and CDR2 SVGAGI. The CDR3 DNA is TGTGCCGTCCGGGACAGGGATACTGAAGCTTTCTTT. Translation: CAVRDRDTEAFF.

The chain combines TRBV27 with TRBJ2-7, with 9 bases lining up with TRBD1. CDR3 length: 15 amino acids. Germline V gene data show CDR1 as MNHEY and CDR2 as SMNVEV (reference sequence). With V trimmed by 5 bases and J by 3 bases, 8 bases remained unmatched. As DNA, the CDR3 is TGTGCCAGCAGTGTAGGGACAGGGCAGGGCTACGAGCAGTACTTC. This codes for CASSVGTGQGYEQYF.

The gene calls are TRBV28 and TRBJ1-5; 8 nucleotides align to TRBD1. The CDR3 extends over 15 amino acids. With 6 bases clipped from V and 2 bases from J, the junction kept 6 bases outside the gene matches. The germline V gene encodes CDR1 MDHEN and CDR2 SYDVKM. The CDR3 DNA follows: TGTGCCAGCAGCTCAGGGGGCGGGGGCAATCAGCCCCAGCATTTT. It specifies CASSSGGGGNQPQHF. The full variable domain, rest sourced from reference TRBV28 and TRBJ1-5, is DVKVTQSSRYLVKRTGEKVFLECVQDMDHENMFWYRQDPGLGLRLIYFSYDVKMKEKGDIPEGYSVSREKKERFSLILESASTNQTSMYLCASSSGGGGNQPQHFGDGTRLSIL.

The chain combines TRBV6-5 with TRBJ2-1; no definite D call. The CDR3 is 14 amino acids. Germline CDR1 MNHEY, CDR2 SVGAGI. Between the trimmed V and J ends, which lost 5 bases and 9 bases, there was a span of 17 bases. CDR3 residues: CASSPRSSLGEQFF. CDR3 in DNA: TGTGCCAGCAGTCCAAGATCGTCGTTGGGTGAGCAGTTCTTC.

The V call is TRBV10-2, the J call TRBJ2-3; the match to TRBD2 covers 9 bases. This CDR3 has 13 amino acids. The V gene end was trimmed by 6 bases and the J gene end by 4 bases; junction bases not matched to a gene: 2. Germline V gene data show CDR1 as WSHSY and CDR2 as SAAADI. DNA for the CDR3: TGCGCCAGCAGGGGGACTAGCTCAGATACGCAGTATTTT. Its protein is CASRGTSSDTQYF.

The V and J genes are TRBV5-1 and TRBJ1-3; 7 bases align to TRBD1. Germline CDR1 and CDR2: SGHRS and YFSETQ. V lost 4 bases to trimming and J lost 0 bases; unmatched junction nucleotides: 7. This CDR3 contains 16 residues. CDR3 sequence (DNA): TGCGCCAGCAGCGGTACAGGGGATACCTCTGGAAACACCATATATTTT. Translation gives CASSGTGDTSGNTIYF.

This chain links TRBV2 with TRBJ2-3; 8 bases agree with TRBD2. The V gene's germline CDR1 is SNHLY and CDR2 FYNNEI. With 7 bases clipped from V and 5 bases from J, the junction kept 8 bases outside the gene matches. CDR3 length equals 14 residues. DNA of the CDR3: TGTGCCAGCATAGCGGGACCCGGGAGAGATACGCAGTATTTT. The encoded protein is CASIAGPGRDTQYF.

The chain couples TRBV27 to TRBJ2-7, with D unclear. V was trimmed by 4 bases and J by 0 bases, leaving 10 bases between them. The V gene's germline CDR1 is MNHEY and CDR2 SMNVEV (reference sequence). CDR3 length: 14 residues. CDR3 sequence: CASSSIPDSYEQYF. The CDR3 nucleotides read TGTGCCAGCAGTTCAATTCCAGACTCCTACGAGCAGTACTTC.

Here the CDR3 reads CASSQPNTDTQYF. CDR3 DNA sequence: TGTGCCAGCAGCCAACCGAACACAGATACGCAGTATTTT. J is TRBJ2-3 and V is TRBV3-1 (or the pseudogene TRBV3-2); no clear D gene. Germline-derived CDR1 and CDR2 are LGHDT and YNNKEL (reference sequence). The V end was cut by 2 bases, the J end by 2 bases, with 5 bases between. The CDR3 is 13 amino acids.

The rearrangement links TRBV30 to TRBJ1-5, with D unresolved. V was shortened by 1 base and J by 6 bases, with 10 bases between the two germline ends. This CDR3 is built from 13 residues. Germline-derived CDR1 and CDR2 are GTSNPN and SVGIG (reference sequence). The chain's CDR3 is CAWSERVGQPQHF. CDR3 DNA: TGTGCCTGGAGTGAGAGGGTGGGTCAGCCCCAGCATTTT.